This entry describes one T cell receptor beta chain. Under the authors' procedure: The authors estimated nucleated cell counts from reference gene primer amplification. TCRdb's copy holds only in-frame clones and misses some; the assay was immunoSEQ multiplex PCR. D and trimming were read from the DNA, whereas the V and J calls and clone size are those reported in that table. Of 81,000 or so clones listed, roughly 90% are singletons. This CDR3 contains 14 residues. Germline V lookup: CDR1 MNHEY, CDR2 SVGAGI. V was clipped by 5 bases and J by 8 bases, with 15 bases between them. The data derive from a study of blood T cell repertoires in COVID-19. Across the whole study: Spain, Italy and the United States supplied samples that represented acute and convalescent COVID-19. PBMCs, B-cell-depleted T cells, or T cells were the source of the cDNA or gDNA that made up the material.

This receptor was obtained from an older man with active or convalescent COVID-19. J is TRBJ1-4 and V is TRBV6-5; possible D gene TRBD1, 6 bases. Specimen: peripheral blood. CDR3 nucleotides: TGTGCCAGCAGTATCGACAGGTTGGGGGAAAAACTGTTTTTT. Translation: CASSIDRLGEKLFF.